The present entry profiles one T cell receptor (beta chain) with its context. In germline, CDR1 is MDHEN, CDR2 SYDVKM. CDR3 length equals 14 residues. Trimming took 4 bases from V and 2 from J, leaving 12 bases between them. This entry is derived from a study of T cell changes during pregnancy in multiple sclerosis. Libraries were prepared by immunoSEQ multiplex PCR; TCRdb keeps only in-frame clonotypes and omits some of them. Of tens of thousands of clones in the sample, roughly 92% were seen once. The V call is TRBV28, the J call TRBJ2-7, with D perhaps matching TRBD1 (5 bases). This specimen consisted of peripheral blood, obtained after pregnancy. The TCR originated in a female donor in good health, enrolled as a control in a pregnancy study. The CDR3 spells CASSSPTDTYEQYF. The CDR3 DNA reads as TGTGCCAGCAGTTCTCCGACAGACACCTACGAGCAGTACTTC.